The 2 T cell receptor beta chains presented below share a single source sample, sequenced in a study of blood T cell repertoires in COVID-19. The method was immunoSEQ multiplex PCR; TCRdb's version includes in-frame clones alone and lacks a portion of them. The sample records 180,000 or so clones, more than 75% being singletons. Specimen: peripheral blood. Receptors originate from a person between 65 and 79 years old with COVID-19, enrolled during active disease.

The chain couples TRBV5-1 to TRBJ2-2; weak D call: TRBD1 (6 bases). Germline values: CDR1 SGHRS, CDR2 YFSETQ. The CDR3 is 15 amino acids. Trimming took 5 bases from V and 4 from J, leaving 15 bases between them. The CDR3 region has the DNA TGCGCCAGCAGGGGGGACAAGGGATTCACCGGGGAGCTGTTTTTT. Translated: CASRGDKGFTGELFF. Variable domain in full (rest from reference TRBV5-1 and TRBJ2-2): KAGVTQTPRYLIKTRGQQVTLSCSPISGHRSVSWYQQTPGQGLQFLFEYFSETQRNKGNFPGRFSGRQFSNSRSEMNVSTLELGDSALYLCASRGDKGFTGELFFGEGSRLTVL.

V usage is TRBV11-2 and J usage is TRBJ2-5; D unclear. Germline V lookup: CDR1 SGHAT, CDR2 FQNNGV. V lost 2 bases to trimming and J lost 5 bases, with 12 bases between them. CDR3 length: 14 amino acids. CDR3 sequence (DNA): TGTGCCAGCAGCTTATTTTTTTCGTCGGAGACCCAGTACTTC. Amino acids: CASSLFFSSETQYF.